The rows below give T cell receptor beta chains drawn from one sample of a study of T cell responses to AZD1222 COVID-19 vaccine. The table came from immunoSEQ multiplex PCR; TCRdb's copy has only in-frame clones and leaves some out. The sample contains more than 90,000 clones, approximately 90% of which appear only once. This specimen consisted of peripheral blood, obtained 28 days after the second AZD1222 dose. These receptors were taken from an adult who received the AZD1222 COVID-19 vaccine. The CDR3 runs from the conserved cysteine through the conserved F or W. The D gene is left open where the match is weak. Size values are once, few and many counts, or a class for expanded clones, and some rows have none.

J gene,V gene,D gene,clone size,CDR3 DNA,CDR3 protein
TRBJ1-5,TRBV2,TRBD1,NA,TGTGCCAGCAGTGACCAGGGGGGCGGAAGCAATCAGCCCCAGCATTTT,CASSDQGGGSNQPQHF
TRBJ2-5,TRBV11-3,TRBD2,NA,TGTGCCAGCAGCTCTACTAGCGGGATAGAGACCCAGTACTTC,CASSSTSGIETQYF
TRBJ2-1,TRBV10-1,NA,NA,TGCGCCAGCAGCGGCCAGCCTGATGAGCAGTTCTTC,CASSGQPDEQFF
TRBJ2-3,TRBV5-8,TRBD2,NA,TGTGCCAGCAGCTTCGGACTAGCGGGAGGAGATACGCAGTATTTT,CASSFGLAGGDTQYF
TRBJ1-2,TRBV5-1,NA,NA,TGCGCCAGCAGCTTGGACCCGACAGCGTATTCTAACTATGGCTACACCTTC,CASSLDPTAYSNYGYTF
TRBJ2-6,TRBV7-9,TRBD1,once,TGTGCCAGCAGCCCCCGACAGGGGGCTGGGGCCAACGTCCTGACTTTC,CASSPRQGAGANVLTF
TRBJ2-2,TRBV18,NA,NA,TGTGCCAGCTCACCACGTCACGAGGGGACCGGGGAGCTGTTTTTT,CASSPRHEGTGELFF
TRBJ2-7,TRBV5-1,NA,once,TGCGCCAGCAGCTTGGAGGTTGCGGGTGCCTCCTACGAGCAGTACTTC,CASSLEVAGASYEQYF
TRBJ2-3,TRBV4-2,NA,NA,TGTGCCAGCAGTTCGTGGCTAGTTAACACAGATACGCAGTATTTT,CASSSWLVNTDTQYF
TRBJ1-5,TRBV5-1,TRBD1,NA,TGCGCCACAACCGGGACAGGACACAATCAGCCCCAGCATTTT,CATTGTGHNQPQHF
TRBJ1-4,TRBV12-3/TRBV12-4,NA,NA,TGTGCCAGCAGTTTGCATGTGAATGAAAAACTGTTTTTT,CASSLHVNEKLFF
TRBJ2-7,TRBV5-4,NA,NA,TGTGCCAGCAGCTTGAGGCAGGGAAACTCCTACGAGCAGTACTTC,CASSLRQGNSYEQYF
TRBJ2-7,TRBV30,NA,NA,TGTGCCTGGAGTTCGGTACGCGGACTCTCCTACGAGCAGTACTTC,CAWSSVRGLSYEQYF
TRBJ2-4,TRBV11-3,TRBD1,NA,TGTGCCAGCAGCTTTGGGACAGCCAACATTCAGTACTTC,CASSFGTANIQYF
TRBJ1-4,TRBV11-2,NA,NA,TGTGCCAGCACCCCAGTAGGTGACTATAATGAAAAACTGTTTTTT,CASTPVGDYNEKLFF
TRBJ1-1,TRBV27,NA,NA,TGTGCCAGCAGTTCCCACCCTGGTACAGGACTGAACACTGAAGCTTTCTTT,CASSSHPGTGLNTEAFF
TRBJ2-3,TRBV6-6,NA,NA,TGTGCCAGCAGTTACCGGGGGTCGGGGGATACGCAGTATTTT,CASSYRGSGDTQYF
TRBJ2-5,TRBV5-1,NA,NA,TGCGCCAGCAGCTCGGCAGAGACCCAGTACTTC,CASSSAETQYF
TRBJ2-5,TRBV19,NA,NA,TGTGCCAGTAGTACCGGAGGAAAAGAGACCCAGTACTTC,CASSTGGKETQYF
TRBJ1-2,TRBV5-5,NA,NA,TGTGCCAGCAGCTCCATTGGCGCTTGGGACTATGGCTACACCTTC,CASSSIGAWDYGYTF
TRBJ2-7,TRBV5-1,TRBD2,NA,TGCGCCAGCAGCGAAGGGACTAGCGGGGTGCAGTACTTC,CASSEGTSGVQYF
TRBJ2-6,TRBV5-6,NA,NA,TGTGCCAGCAGCTTACAAGGTGGAGGGGCCAACGTCCTGACTTTC,CASSLQGGGANVLTF
TRBJ1-5,TRBV15,NA,NA,TGTGCCACCAAGGGGCGGGATAGCAATCAGCCCCAGCATTTT,CATKGRDSNQPQHF
TRBJ2-7,TRBV9,TRBD1,NA,TGTGCCAGCAGCGGACAGGGGGTGGGCGAGCAGTACTTC,CASSGQGVGEQYF
TRBJ2-7,TRBV7-2,NA,NA,TGTGCCAGCAGCTTAGCGGGGGGCAGAAAGCAGTACTTC,CASSLAGGRKQYF
TRBJ2-5,TRBV28,TRBD1,NA,TGTGCCAGCAAAAAGGGGGACAGGTTGCTTGGGACCCAGTACTTC,CASKKGDRLLGTQYF
TRBJ1-2,TRBV12-3/TRBV12-4,NA,NA,TGTGCCAGCAGTCCAGGTTATGGCTACACCTTC,CASSPGYGYTF
TRBJ2-7,TRBV18,NA,NA,TGTGCCAGCTCTCCGAAGAGAGACGAGCAGTACTTC,CASSPKRDEQYF
TRBJ1-2,TRBV10-1,TRBD1,NA,TGCGCCAGCAGTGAGCCTCCGGGACAGAGAGTATCTAACTATGGCTACACCTTC,CASSEPPGQRVSNYGYTF
TRBJ1-2,TRBV2,NA,few,TGTGCCAGCAGTGACGTAACAGATAACTATGGCTACACCTTC,CASSDVTDNYGYTF
TRBJ2-7,TRBV6-5,NA,NA,TGTGCCAGCAGTTACTCGAGGGGGGAGCAGTACTTC,CASSYSRGEQYF
TRBJ2-7,TRBV5-4,TRBD2,once,TGTGCCAGCAGCTCCGGGACTACTAACTACGAGCAGTACTTC,CASSSGTTNYEQYF
TRBJ2-1,TRBV11-3,NA,NA,TGTGCCAGCAGCTTCGGGGGCCTGGGGGTGGGTGAGCAGTTCTTC,CASSFGGLGVGEQFF
TRBJ1-5,TRBV19,TRBD1,NA,TGTGCCAGTAGTAGATACGGACAGGGAAGCAATCAGCCCCAGCATTTT,CASSRYGQGSNQPQHF
TRBJ1-1,TRBV3-1/TRBV3-2,NA,NA,TGTGCCAGCAGCCAGGGTTCGACTGAAGCTTTCTTT,CASSQGSTEAFF
TRBJ2-3,TRBV14,TRBD2,NA,TGTGCCAGCAGCCAAGATCCAAGGACTAGCGGGGAAGACACAGATACGCAGTATTTT,CASSQDPRTSGEDTDTQYF
TRBJ1-4,TRBV6-5,NA,NA,TGTGCCAGTGGGGGGGGCGGGCAGCTGTTTTTT,CASGGGGQLFF
TRBJ2-1,TRBV29-1,TRBD1,NA,TGCAGCGTTCATACAGGGGCTACGAACAATGAGCAGTTCTTC,CSVHTGATNNEQFF
TRBJ2-7,TRBV14,NA,NA,TGTGCCAGCAGCCATATGAGCCTTAGTATGGAGCAGTACTTC,CASSHMSLSMEQYF
TRBJ1-5,TRBV4-3,NA,NA,TGCGCCAGCAGCCAAGATCCCTACAGGGTTAGCAATCAGCCCCAGCATTTT,CASSQDPYRVSNQPQHF
TRBJ1-3,TRBV11-2,NA,once,TGTGCCAGCAGCTCCTGGCCTGGAAACACCATATATTTT,CASSSWPGNTIYF
TRBJ2-3,TRBV7-9,TRBD2,NA,TGTGCCAGCAGCTTAGCGCCGGGGGGAGGCAGCACAGATACGCAGTATTTT,CASSLAPGGGSTDTQYF
TRBJ1-3,TRBV29-1,NA,NA,TGCAGCGTTGGGTACAGCTCTGGAAACACCATATATTTT,CSVGYSSGNTIYF
TRBJ2-1,TRBV28,NA,NA,TGTGCCAGCAGTTTAGCAACAGGGTCCTACAATGAGCAGTTCTTC,CASSLATGSYNEQFF
TRBJ2-7,TRBV30,NA,NA,TGTGCCTGGAGCGTAGACAGGTACGAGCAGTACTTC,CAWSVDRYEQYF
TRBJ2-1,TRBV28,TRBD2,NA,TGTGCCAGCAGTTCCAGCGGGACCTCCTACAATGAGCAGTTCTTC,CASSSSGTSYNEQFF
TRBJ1-1,TRBV18,NA,NA,TGTGCCAGCTCACCCAGGAACACTGAAGCTTTCTTT,CASSPRNTEAFF
TRBJ2-3,TRBV27,NA,NA,TGTGCCAGCAGTTTAGCCGGCAGGGGCCTAACGGATACGCAGTATTTT,CASSLAGRGLTDTQYF
TRBJ2-3,TRBV5-4,TRBD2,once,TGTGCCAGCAGCCCGGGGGGTAGCGGGGGTATCACAGATACGCAGTATTTT,CASSPGGSGGITDTQYF
TRBJ1-5,TRBV30,TRBD1,NA,TGTGCCTGGAGTCCCGGCGTGACAGGGGTATATAGCAATCAGCCCCAGCATTTT,CAWSPGVTGVYSNQPQHF
TRBJ2-1,TRBV20-1,NA,NA,TGCAGTGCTAGAGTGATTTATGAGCAGTTCTTC,CSARVIYEQFF
TRBJ2-3,TRBV19,NA,NA,TGTGCCAGTAGTAAAGAGGGGCTCGGGACAGATACGCAGTATTTT,CASSKEGLGTDTQYF
TRBJ1-1,TRBV12-5,NA,NA,TGTGCTAGTGGTTTGCGGGGTTTAACTGAAGCTTTCTTT,CASGLRGLTEAFF
TRBJ1-1,TRBV7-2,NA,NA,TGTGCCAGCAGCTCACAGAGGACTGAAGCTTTCTTT,CASSSQRTEAFF
TRBJ2-7,TRBV6-6,TRBD1,NA,TGTGCCAGCAGACCCGGGGACAGGAGCTCCTACGAGCAGTACTTC,CASRPGDRSSYEQYF
TRBJ1-5,TRBV28,NA,NA,TGTGCCACCTCGTCCGCGGGGGGCCGTCAGCCCCAGCATTTT,CATSSAGGRQPQHF
TRBJ2-7,TRBV6-5,NA,NA,TGTGCCAGCAGTTACGCTGCTACGAACTACGAGCAGTACTTC,CASSYAATNYEQYF
TRBJ2-1,TRBV3-1/TRBV3-2,NA,NA,TGTGCCAGCAGCCCTCAGGGACTCCCAGCCGGCTCGTACAATGAGCAGTTCTTC,CASSPQGLPAGSYNEQFF
TRBJ2-1,TRBV24-1,TRBD2,NA,TGTGCCACCAGTGATTCCTTAGCGGGAGACGCCTACAATGAGCAGTTCTTC,CATSDSLAGDAYNEQFF